The 8 T cell receptor beta chains reported below all come from one sample, sequenced in a study of response to subunit inactivated influenza vaccine. TCRdb fed the RT-PCR reads into MiXCR, producing one record per CDR3 protein. Of about 620,000 distinct CDR3 sequences in the sample, roughly 10% were seen once. This same sample was also part of a study on T cells expressing NK-cell markers. That source adds: TCR beta cDNA was made by 5'RACE template switching with UMIs.

Specimen: PBMCs from blood, collected on the day of vaccination. These receptors all come from a man between 45 and 60 years old who received an inactivated influenza vaccine.

The chain uses TRBV14 and TRBJ2-7; the D is unclear. The CDR3 is made up of 12 amino acids. With 1 base removed from V and 5 bases from J, the gap between germline ends came to 6 bases. CDR1 and CDR2 from the germline V gene are SGHDN and FVKESK. The DNA for the CDR3 is TGTGCCAGCAGCCAAGTTACCCACGAGCAGTACTTC. As protein: CASSQVTHEQYF.

The chain carries TRBV6-5 and TRBJ2-3; 8 bases match TRBD2. CDR3 size: 17 residues. CDR1 and CDR2 from the germline V gene are MNHEY and SVGAGI. V trimming: 0 bases; J trimming: 2 bases; junction bases outside the gene matches: 7. This CDR3 reads CASSYSPIAGHTDTQYF. The DNA of the CDR3 is TGTGCCAGCAGTTACTCACCTATAGCGGGGCACACAGATACGCAGTATTTT.

This clonotype was picked up a small number of times. The rearrangement uses TRBV5-1 and TRBJ2-7; TRBD2 matches at 7 bases. CDR3 size: 15 residues. The V gene's germline CDR1 is SGHRS and CDR2 YFSETQ. Germline trimming cut 4 bases from V and 3 bases from J; bases unmatched to any gene: 10. The CDR3 here is CASSGGGGRIYEQYF. As DNA, the CDR3 is TGCGCCAGCAGCGGGGGGGGAGGCAGAATCTACGAGCAGTACTTC.

The sample holds a few counts of this clonotype. The chain joins TRBV25-1 to TRBJ2-1; D might be TRBD2 (6 bases). Germline V lookup: CDR1 MGHDK, CDR2 SYGVNS. The ends were cut back, 5 bases at V and 0 bases at J, with 14 bases in the middle. The CDR3 runs to 16 residues. CDR3 DNA: TGTGCCAGCAGTCCCCTTTACGGGAGCTCCTACAATGAGCAGTTCTTC. This gives the protein CASSPLYGSSYNEQFF. Together with reference TRBV25-1 and TRBJ2-1, the CDR3 gives the full variable domain: EADIYQTPRYLVIGTGKKITLECSQTMGHDKMYWYQQDPGMELHLIHYSYGVNSTEKGDLSSESTVSRIRTEHFPLTLESARPSHTSQYLCASSPLYGSSYNEQFFGPGTRLTVL.

CDR3 DNA sequence: TGTGCCAGCGACTTCCGGGACAGGGAAGTTGGTGATACGCAGTATTTT. It codes for CASDFRDREVGDTQYF. The chain joins TRBV11-2 to TRBJ2-3; 9 bases agree with TRBD1. The germline V gene encodes CDR1 SGHAT and CDR2 FQNNGV. The CDR3 is 16 residues long. Trimming removed 8 bases from V and 6 bases from J; junction bases left unmatched: 15.

This clonotype was seen at least ten times. V gene TRBV5-1 combines with J gene TRBJ2-5, with a weak D call TRBD2 (5 bases). The CDR3 extends over 16 amino acids. From germline, CDR1 is SGHRS and CDR2 YFSETQ. V lost 0 bases and J lost 5, with 17 bases in between. CDR3 region: CASSLVWTQQAETQYF. The CDR3 DNA sequence: TGCGCCAGCAGCTTGGTTTGGACTCAACAAGCGGAGACCCAGTACTTC.

This clonotype was found a few times. The chain recombines TRBV20-1 with TRBJ2-3, with 11 bases fitting TRBD2. V was clipped by 1 base and J by 3 bases; unmatched bases: 3. The CDR3 covers 15 residues. The germline V gene has CDR1 DFQATT and CDR2 SNEGSKA (reference sequence). CDR3 coding DNA: TGCAGTGCTAGAGTAGCGGGAGGGCCAACAGATACGCAGTATTTT. It translates to CSARVAGGPTDTQYF.

J is TRBJ1-1 and V is TRBV15, with D perhaps TRBD1 (5 bases). V was shortened by 3 bases and J by 4 bases, with 12 bases between the two germline ends. Germline assignment: CDR1 LNHNV and CDR2 YYDKDF (reference sequence). The CDR3 totals 14 residues. The CDR3 region has the DNA TGTGCCACCAGCAGTGAAGGGAGGGGCACTGAAGCTTTCTTT. Translating gives CATSSEGRGTEAFF.